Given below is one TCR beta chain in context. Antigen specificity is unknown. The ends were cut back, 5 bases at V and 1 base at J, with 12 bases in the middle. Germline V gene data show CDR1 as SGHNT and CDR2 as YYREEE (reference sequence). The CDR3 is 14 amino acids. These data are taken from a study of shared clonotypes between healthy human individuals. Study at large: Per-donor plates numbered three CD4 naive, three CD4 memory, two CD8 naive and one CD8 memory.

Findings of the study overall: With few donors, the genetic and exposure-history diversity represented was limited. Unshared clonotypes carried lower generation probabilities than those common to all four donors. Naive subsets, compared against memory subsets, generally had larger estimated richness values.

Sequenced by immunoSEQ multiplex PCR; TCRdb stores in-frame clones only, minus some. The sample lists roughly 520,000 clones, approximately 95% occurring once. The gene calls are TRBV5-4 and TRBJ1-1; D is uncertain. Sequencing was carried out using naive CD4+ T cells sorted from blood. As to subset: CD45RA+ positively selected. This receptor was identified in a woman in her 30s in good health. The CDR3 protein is CASRLTGQNTEAFF. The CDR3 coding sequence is TGTGCCAGCAGGCTGACTGGGCAGAACACTGAAGCTTTCTTT.